This TCR beta chain was identified in a study of T-cell memory formation after mild COVID-19. At the level of the study: TCR clusters were mostly confined to one donor each.

TCRdb analysed the 5' RACE reads with MiXCR anew, one entry per CDR3 protein. The sample has around 80,000 distinct CDR3 sequences; about 13% are singletons. This clonotype was counted a few times. This CDR3 has 14 residues. The V gene end was trimmed by 8 bases and the J gene end by 3 bases; junction bases not matched to a gene: 8. CDR1 and CDR2 (germline): SNHLY, FYNNEI. Sequencing was performed on PBMCs or a T cell subset sorted from them (not recorded which). The rearrangement links TRBV2 to TRBJ2-7; TRBD1 matches at 9 bases. This clonotype was sampled from a man in his late teens or twenties who had mild COVID-19 (a few samples of this study predate the infection). Cell type and time point are not known. DNA for the CDR3: TGTGCCAGCCACGCGGGACAGGGAATCTACGAGCAGTACTTC. Amino acids: CASHAGQGIYEQYF. The full variable domain, with the rest looked up from reference TRBV2 and TRBJ2-7, is EPEVTQTPSHQVTQMGQEVILRCVPISNHLYFYWYRQILGQKVEFLVSFYNNEISEKSEIFDDQFSVERPDGSNFTLKIRSTKLEDSAMYFCASHAGQGIYEQYFGPGTRLTVT.